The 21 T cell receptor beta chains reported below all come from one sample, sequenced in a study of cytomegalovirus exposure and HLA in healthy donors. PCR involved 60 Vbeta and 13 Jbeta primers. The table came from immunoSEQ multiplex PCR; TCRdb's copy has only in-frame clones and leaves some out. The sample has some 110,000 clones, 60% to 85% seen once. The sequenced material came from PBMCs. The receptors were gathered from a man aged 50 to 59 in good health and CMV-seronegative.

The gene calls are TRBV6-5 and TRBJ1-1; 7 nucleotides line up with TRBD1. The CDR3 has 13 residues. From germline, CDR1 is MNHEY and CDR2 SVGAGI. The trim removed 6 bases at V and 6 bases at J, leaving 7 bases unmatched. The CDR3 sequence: CASSTDRESEAFF. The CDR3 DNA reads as TGTGCCAGCAGCACCGACAGGGAGTCTGAAGCTTTCTTT.

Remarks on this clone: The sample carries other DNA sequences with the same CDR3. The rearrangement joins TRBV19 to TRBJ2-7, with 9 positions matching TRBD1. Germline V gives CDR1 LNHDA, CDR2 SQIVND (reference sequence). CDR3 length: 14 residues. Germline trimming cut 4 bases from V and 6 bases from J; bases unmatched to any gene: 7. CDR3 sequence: CASSTRDRETEQYF. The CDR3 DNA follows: TGTGCCAGTAGTACGCGGGACAGGGAGACCGAGCAGTACTTC.

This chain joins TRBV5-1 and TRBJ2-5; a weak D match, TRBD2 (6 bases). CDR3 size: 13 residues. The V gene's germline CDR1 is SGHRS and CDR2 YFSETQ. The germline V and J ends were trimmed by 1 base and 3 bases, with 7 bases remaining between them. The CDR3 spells CASSLPSEETQYF. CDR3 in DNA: TGCGCCAGCAGCTTGCCTAGCGAAGAGACCCAGTACTTC.

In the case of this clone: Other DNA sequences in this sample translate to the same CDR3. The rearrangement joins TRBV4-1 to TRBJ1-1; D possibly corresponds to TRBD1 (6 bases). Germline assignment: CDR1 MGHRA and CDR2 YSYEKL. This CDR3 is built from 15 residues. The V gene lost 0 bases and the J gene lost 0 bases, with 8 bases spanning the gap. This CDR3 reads CASSQEGALNTEAFF. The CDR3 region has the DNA TGCGCCAGCAGCCAAGAGGGGGCCCTGAACACTGAAGCTTTCTTT.

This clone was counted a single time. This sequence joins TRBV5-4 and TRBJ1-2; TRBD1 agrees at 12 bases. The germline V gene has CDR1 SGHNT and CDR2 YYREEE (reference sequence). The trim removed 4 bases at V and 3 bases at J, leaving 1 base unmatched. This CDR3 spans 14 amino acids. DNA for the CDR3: TGTGCCAGCAGCGGGACAGGGGGCGACTATGGCTACACCTTC. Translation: CASSGTGGDYGYTF.

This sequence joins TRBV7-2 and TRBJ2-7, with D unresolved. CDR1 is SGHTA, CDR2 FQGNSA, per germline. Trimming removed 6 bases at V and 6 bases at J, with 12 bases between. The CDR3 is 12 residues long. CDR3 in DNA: TGTGCCAGCAGTTACCAGTCGGGCGAGCAGTACTTC. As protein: CASSYQSGEQYF. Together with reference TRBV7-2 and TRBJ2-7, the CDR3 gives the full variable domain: GAGVSQSPSNKVTEKGKDVELRCDPISGHTALYWYRQSLGQGLEFLIYFQGNSAPDKSGLPSDRFSAERTGGSVSTLTIQRTQQEDSAVYLCASSYQSGEQYFGPGTRLTVT.

The CDR3 protein is CASSARQGDNEKLFF. The CDR3, as DNA: TGTGCCAGCAGCGCCCGACAGGGAGATAATGAAAAACTGTTTTTT. The rearrangement uses TRBV9 and TRBJ1-4; 7 bases map to TRBD1. The V and J ends lost 3 bases and 4 bases, in that order; junction bases with no gene match: 6. The CDR3 covers 15 residues. Germline V gives CDR1 SGDLS, CDR2 YYNGEE. Full variable domain (remainder filled in from reference TRBV9 and TRBJ1-4): DSGVTQTPKHLITATGQRVTLRCSPRSGDLSVYWYQQSLDQGLQFLIQYYNGEERAKGNILERFSAQQFPDLHSELNLSSLELGDSALYFCASSARQGDNEKLFFGSGTQLSVL.

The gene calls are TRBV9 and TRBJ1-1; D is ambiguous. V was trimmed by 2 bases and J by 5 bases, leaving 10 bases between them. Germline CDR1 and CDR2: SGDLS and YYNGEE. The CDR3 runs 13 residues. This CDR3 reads CASSVEVYTEAFF. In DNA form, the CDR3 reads TGTGCCAGCAGCGTCGAGGTGTATACTGAAGCTTTCTTT.

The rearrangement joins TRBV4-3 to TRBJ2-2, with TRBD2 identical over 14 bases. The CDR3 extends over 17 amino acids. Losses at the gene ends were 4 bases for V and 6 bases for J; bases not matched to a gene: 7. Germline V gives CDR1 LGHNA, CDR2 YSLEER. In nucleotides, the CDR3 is TGCGCCAGCAGCCCGGGACTAGCGGGGGACGCGCCCGGGGAGCTGTTTTTT. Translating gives CASSPGLAGDAPGELFF.

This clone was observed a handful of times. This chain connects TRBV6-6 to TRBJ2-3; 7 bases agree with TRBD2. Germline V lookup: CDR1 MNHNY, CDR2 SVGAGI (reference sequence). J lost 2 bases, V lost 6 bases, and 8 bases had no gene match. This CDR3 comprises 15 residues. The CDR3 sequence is CASSQIAGATDTQYF. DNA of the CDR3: TGTGCCAGCAGCCAAATAGCGGGCGCCACAGATACGCAGTATTTT.

The CDR3 DNA follows: TGTGCCAGCAGGTGGACTAGCGGAACGGGCACAGATACGCAGTATTTT. Its translation: CASRWTSGTGTDTQYF. This chain connects TRBV2 to TRBJ2-3; TRBD2 matches at 10 bases. The CDR3 consists of 16 residues. The junction had 7 bases not matched to a gene; V was cut back by 6 bases and J by 1 base. Germline CDR1 and CDR2: SNHLY and FYNNEI.

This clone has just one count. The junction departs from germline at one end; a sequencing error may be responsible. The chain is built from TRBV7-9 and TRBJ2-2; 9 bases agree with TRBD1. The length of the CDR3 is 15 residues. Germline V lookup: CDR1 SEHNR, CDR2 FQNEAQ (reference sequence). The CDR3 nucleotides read TGTTCCAGCAGCTTGACAGGGGGTCTCACCGGGGAGCTGTTTTTT. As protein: CSSSLTGGLTGELFF.

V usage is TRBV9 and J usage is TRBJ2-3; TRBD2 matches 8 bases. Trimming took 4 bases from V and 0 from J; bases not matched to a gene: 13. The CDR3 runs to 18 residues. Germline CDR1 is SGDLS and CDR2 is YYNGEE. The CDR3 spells CASSTRLDSGVSTDTQYF. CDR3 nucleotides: TGTGCCAGCAGCACACGCCTGGATAGCGGGGTTAGCACAGATACGCAGTATTTT.

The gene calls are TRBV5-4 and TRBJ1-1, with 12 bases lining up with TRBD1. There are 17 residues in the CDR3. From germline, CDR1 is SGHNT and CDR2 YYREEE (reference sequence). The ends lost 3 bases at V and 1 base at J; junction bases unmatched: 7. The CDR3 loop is CASSSRDRGLSNTEAFF. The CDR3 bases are TGTGCCAGCAGCTCCCGGGACAGGGGGCTGTCGAACACTGAAGCTTTCTTT.

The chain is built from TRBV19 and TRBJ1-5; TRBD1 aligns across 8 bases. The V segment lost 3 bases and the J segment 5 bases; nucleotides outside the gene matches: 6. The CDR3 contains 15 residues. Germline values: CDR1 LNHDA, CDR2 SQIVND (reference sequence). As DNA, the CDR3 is TGTGCCAGTAGTATGGGACAGGAGTTGGATCAGCCCCAGCATTTT. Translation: CASSMGQELDQPQHF.

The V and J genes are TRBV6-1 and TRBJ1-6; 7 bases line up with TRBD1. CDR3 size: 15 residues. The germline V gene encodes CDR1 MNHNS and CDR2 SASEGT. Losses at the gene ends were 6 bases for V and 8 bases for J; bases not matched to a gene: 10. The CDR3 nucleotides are TGTGCCAGCAGCCTTACAGGGGCCCGTGATTCACCCCTCCACTTT. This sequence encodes CASSLTGARDSPLHF.

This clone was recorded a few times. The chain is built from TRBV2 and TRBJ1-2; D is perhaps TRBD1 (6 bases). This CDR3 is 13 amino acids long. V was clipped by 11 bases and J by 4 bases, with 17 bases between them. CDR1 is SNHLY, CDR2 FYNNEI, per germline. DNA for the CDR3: TGTGCCGTCATCCGGGGGGCTGGCTATGGCTACACCTTC. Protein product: CAVIRGAGYGYTF.

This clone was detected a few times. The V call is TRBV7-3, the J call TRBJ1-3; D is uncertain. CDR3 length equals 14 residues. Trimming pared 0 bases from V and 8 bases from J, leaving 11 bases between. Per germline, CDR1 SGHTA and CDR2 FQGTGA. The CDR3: CASSLTGGKDTIYF. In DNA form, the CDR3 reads TGTGCCAGCAGCTTAACGGGCGGGAAAGACACCATATATTTT.

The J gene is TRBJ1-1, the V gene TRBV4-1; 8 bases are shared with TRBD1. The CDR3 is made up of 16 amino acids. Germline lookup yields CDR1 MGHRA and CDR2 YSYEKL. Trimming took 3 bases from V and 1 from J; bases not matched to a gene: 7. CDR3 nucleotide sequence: TGCGCCAGCAGCCACACAGGGGGGAGGTCGAACACTGAAGCTTTCTTT. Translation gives CASSHTGGRSNTEAFF.

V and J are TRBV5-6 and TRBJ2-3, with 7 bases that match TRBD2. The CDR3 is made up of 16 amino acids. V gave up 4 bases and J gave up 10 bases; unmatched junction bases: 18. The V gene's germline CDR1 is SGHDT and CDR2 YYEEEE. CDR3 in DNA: TGTGCCAGCAGCCCAGGACTTAGCGGGCGGGTGGCTGCGCAGTATTTT. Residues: CASSPGLSGRVAAQYF.

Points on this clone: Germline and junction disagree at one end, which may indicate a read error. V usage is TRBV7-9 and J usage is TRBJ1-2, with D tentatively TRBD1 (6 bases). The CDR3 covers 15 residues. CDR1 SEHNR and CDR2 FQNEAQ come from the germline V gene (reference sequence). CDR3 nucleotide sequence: TGTTCCAGCAGCTTAGGCCAGGGGAGTTTCTATGGCTACACCTTC. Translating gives CSSSLGQGSFYGYTF.